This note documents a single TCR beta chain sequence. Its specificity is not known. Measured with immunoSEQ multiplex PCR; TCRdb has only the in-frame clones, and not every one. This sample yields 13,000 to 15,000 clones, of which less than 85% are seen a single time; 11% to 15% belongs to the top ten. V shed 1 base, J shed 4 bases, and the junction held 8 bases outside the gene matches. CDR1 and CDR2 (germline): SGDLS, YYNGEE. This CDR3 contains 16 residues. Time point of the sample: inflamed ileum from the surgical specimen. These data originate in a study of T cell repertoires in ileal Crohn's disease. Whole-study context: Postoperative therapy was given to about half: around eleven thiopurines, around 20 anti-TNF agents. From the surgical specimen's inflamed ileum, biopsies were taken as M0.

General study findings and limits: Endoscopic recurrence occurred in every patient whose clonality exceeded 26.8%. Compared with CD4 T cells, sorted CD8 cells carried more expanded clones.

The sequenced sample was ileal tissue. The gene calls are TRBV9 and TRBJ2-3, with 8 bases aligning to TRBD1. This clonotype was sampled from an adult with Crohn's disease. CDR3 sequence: CASSVNRGSVADTQYF. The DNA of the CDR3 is TGTGCCAGCAGCGTAAACAGGGGGTCGGTCGCAGATACGCAGTATTTT.